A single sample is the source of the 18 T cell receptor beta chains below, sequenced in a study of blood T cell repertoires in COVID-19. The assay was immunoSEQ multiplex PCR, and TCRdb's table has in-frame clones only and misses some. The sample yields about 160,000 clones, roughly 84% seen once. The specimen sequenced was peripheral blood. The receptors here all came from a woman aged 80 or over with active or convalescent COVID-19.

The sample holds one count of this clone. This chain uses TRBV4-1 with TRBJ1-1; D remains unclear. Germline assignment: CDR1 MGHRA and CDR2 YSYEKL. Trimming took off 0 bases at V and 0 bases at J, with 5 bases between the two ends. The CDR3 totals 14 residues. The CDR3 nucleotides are TGCGCCAGCAGCCAAGACCCCATGAACACTGAAGCTTTCTTT. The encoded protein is CASSQDPMNTEAFF.

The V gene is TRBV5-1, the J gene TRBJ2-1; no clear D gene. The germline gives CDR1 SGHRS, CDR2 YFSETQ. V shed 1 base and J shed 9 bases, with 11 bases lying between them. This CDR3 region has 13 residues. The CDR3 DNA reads TGCGCCAGCAGCTTGTATTCCGCGAGTGAGCAGTTCTTC. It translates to CASSLYSASEQFF.

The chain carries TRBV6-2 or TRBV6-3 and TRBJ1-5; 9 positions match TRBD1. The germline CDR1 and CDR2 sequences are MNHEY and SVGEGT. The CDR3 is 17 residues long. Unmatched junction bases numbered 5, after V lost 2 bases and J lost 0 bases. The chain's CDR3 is CASSYQDRGSSNQPQHF. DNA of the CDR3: TGTGCCAGCAGTTACCAGGACAGGGGAAGTAGCAATCAGCCCCAGCATTTT.

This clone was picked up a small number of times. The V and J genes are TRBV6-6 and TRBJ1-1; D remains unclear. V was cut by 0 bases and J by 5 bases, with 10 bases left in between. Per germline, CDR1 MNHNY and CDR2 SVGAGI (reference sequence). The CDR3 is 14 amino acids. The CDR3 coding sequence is TGTGCCAGCAGTTACTCGAAACCAGGAACTGAAGCTTTCTTT. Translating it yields CASSYSKPGTEAFF.

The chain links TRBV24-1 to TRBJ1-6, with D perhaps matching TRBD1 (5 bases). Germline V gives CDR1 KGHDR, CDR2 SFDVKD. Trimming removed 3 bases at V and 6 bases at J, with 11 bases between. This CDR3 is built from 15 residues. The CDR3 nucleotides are TGTGCCACCAGTGATGTACAGGTGCCTAATTCACCCCTCCACTTT. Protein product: CATSDVQVPNSPLHF.

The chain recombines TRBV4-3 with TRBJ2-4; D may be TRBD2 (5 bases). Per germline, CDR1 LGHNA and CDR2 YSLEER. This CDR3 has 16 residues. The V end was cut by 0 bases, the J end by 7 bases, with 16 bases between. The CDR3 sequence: CASSQDRGIPGNIQYF. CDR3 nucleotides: TGCGCCAGCAGCCAAGATCGTGGAATACCGGGGAACATTCAGTACTTC.

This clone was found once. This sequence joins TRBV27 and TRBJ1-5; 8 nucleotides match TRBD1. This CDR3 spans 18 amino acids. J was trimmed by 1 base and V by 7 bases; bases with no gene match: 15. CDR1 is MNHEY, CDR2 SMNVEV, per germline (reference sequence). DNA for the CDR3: TGTGCCAGCACACAGAGACAGGGGCAGGGGAGAAGCAATCAGCCCCAGCATTTT. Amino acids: CASTQRQGQGRSNQPQHF.

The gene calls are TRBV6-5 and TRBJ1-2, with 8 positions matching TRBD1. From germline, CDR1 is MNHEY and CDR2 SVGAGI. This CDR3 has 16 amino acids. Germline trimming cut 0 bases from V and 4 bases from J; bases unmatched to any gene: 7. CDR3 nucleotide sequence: TGTGCCAGCAGTTACTCCCTGGGACAGGTTACCTATGGCTACACCTTC. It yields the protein CASSYSLGQVTYGYTF.

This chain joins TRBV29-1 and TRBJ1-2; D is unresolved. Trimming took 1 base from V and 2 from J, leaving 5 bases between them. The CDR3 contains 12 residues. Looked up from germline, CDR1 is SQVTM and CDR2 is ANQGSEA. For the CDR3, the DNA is TGCAGCGTTGAAGCCAGGAACTATGGCTACACCTTC. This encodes CSVEARNYGYTF.

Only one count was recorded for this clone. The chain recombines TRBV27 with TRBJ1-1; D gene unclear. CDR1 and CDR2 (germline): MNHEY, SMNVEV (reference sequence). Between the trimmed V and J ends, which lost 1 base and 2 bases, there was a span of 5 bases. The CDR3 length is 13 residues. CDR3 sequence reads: CASSLYRNTEAFF. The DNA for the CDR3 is TGTGCCAGCAGTTTATATCGTAACACTGAAGCTTTCTTT.

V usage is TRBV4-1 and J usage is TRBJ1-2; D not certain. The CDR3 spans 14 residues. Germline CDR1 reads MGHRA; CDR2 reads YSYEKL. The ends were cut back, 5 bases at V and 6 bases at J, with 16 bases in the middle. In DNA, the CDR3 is TGCGCCAGCAGCATCAGGCCCCCGGAAGATGGCTACACCTTC. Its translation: CASSIRPPEDGYTF.

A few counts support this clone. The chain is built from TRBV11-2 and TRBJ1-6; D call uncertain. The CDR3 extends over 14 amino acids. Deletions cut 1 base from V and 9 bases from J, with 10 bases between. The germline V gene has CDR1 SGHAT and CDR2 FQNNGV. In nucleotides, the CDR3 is TGTGCCAGCAGCTTAGGGTCGGTCATTTCACCCCTCCACTTT. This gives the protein CASSLGSVISPLHF.

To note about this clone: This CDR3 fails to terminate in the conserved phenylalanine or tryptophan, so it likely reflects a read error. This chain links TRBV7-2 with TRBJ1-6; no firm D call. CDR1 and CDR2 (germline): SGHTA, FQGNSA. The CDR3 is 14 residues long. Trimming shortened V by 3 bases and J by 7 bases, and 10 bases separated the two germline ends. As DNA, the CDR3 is TGTGCCAGCAGCTTGTCAAGCCCAAATTCACCCCTCCACCTT. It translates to CASSLSSPNSPLHL.

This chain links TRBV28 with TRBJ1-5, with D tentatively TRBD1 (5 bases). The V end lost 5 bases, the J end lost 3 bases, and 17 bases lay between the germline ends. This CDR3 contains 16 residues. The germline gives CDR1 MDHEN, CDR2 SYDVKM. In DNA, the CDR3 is TGTGCCAGCAGTGAACGGACGGGGACTATCAATCAGCCCCAGCATTTT. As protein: CASSERTGTINQPQHF. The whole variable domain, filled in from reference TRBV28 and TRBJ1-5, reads DVKVTQSSRYLVKRTGEKVFLECVQDMDHENMFWYRQDPGLGLRLIYFSYDVKMKEKGDIPEGYSVSREKKERFSLILESASTNQTSMYLCASSERTGTINQPQHFGDGTRLSIL.

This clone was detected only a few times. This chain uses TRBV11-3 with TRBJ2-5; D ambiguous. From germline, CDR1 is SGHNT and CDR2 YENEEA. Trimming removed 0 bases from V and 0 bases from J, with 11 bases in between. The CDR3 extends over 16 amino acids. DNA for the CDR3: TGTGCCAGCAGCTTAGAGGCCAGATTTTACCAAGAGACCCAGTACTTC. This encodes CASSLEARFYQETQYF.

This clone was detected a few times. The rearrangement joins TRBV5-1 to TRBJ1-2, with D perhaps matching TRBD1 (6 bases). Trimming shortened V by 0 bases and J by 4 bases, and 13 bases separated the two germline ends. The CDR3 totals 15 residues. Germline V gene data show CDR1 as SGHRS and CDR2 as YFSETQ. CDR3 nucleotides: TGCGCCAGCAGCTTGGGGGAACAGGGTGGCTATGGCTACACCTTC. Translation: CASSLGEQGGYGYTF.

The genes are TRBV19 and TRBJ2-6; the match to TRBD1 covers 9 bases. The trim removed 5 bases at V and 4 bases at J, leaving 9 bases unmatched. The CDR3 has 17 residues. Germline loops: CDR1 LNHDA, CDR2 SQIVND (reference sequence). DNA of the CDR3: TGTGCCAGTAGTGTCCGGACAGGGGCAGGGGGGGCCAACGTCCTGACTTTC. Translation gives CASSVRTGAGGANVLTF.

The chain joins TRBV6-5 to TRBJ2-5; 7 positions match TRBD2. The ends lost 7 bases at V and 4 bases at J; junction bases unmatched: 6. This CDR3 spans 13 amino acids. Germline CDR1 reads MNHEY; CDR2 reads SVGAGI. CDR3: CASTTPGGETQYF. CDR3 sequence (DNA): TGTGCCAGCACCACCCCGGGAGGAGAGACCCAGTACTTC.